Reported below is one T cell receptor (beta chain). This entry belongs to a study of blood T cell repertoires in COVID-19. Participants came from fewer than 25 US areas, aged roughly 18 to 95 years. Each participant's cohort was designated according to participant-reported clinical history. V was shortened by 0 bases and J by 7 bases, with 9 bases between the two germline ends. Per germline, CDR1 GTSNPN and CDR2 SVGIG (reference sequence). The CDR3 extends over 13 amino acids. Sequencing used immunoSEQ multiplex PCR; TCRdb keeps in-frame clones, though not all of them. The table lists approximately 250,000 clones, approximately 84% of them singletons, with approximately 16% in the top ten.

The sequence was obtained from a man aged 35 to 55 who had recovered from COVID-19. Sequencing input: PBMCs or T cells enriched from blood (not recorded which). The V and J genes are TRBV30 and TRBJ1-4, with no clear D. CDR3 bases: TGTGCCTGGAGTGTACAAGTTGGTGAAAAACTGTTTTTT. Translated, it gives CAWSVQVGEKLFF. Looking up the rest from reference TRBV30 and TRBJ1-4 gives the full variable domain: SQTIHQWPATLVQPVGSPLSLECTVEGTSNPNLYWYRQAAGRGLQLLFYSVGIGQISSEVPQNLSASRPQDRQFILSSKKLLLSDSGFYLCAWSVQVGEKLFFGSGTQLSVL.